These 13 T cell receptor beta chains were all obtained from the same sample, sequenced in a study of blood T cell repertoires in COVID-19 (dated by TCRdb to about 2020). The library was generated by the immunoSEQ multiplex PCR assay. TCRdb re-hosts the immuneACCESS table, in-frame sequences only. Its copies lack some clones; in the studies checked, an unresolved V gene accounts for under half of them, and the cause for the rest is not known. In this sample the table shows more than 130,000 clones, 85% to 90% of which occur a single time. The top ten clonotypes cover 4% to 4.5% of the sample. Sequenced: peripheral blood. These receptors were taken from a woman aged 40 to 55 with acute or convalescent COVID-19.

This clone was detected only once. This chain uses TRBV9 with TRBJ1-1; D unclear. From germline, CDR1 is SGDLS and CDR2 YYNGEE. The CDR3 is made up of 12 amino acids. Trimming removed 4 bases from V and 3 bases from J, with 7 bases in between. CDR3 sequence reads: CASSSFDTEAFF. The CDR3 region has the DNA TGTGCCAGCAGCTCCTTCGACACTGAAGCTTTCTTT.

The chain combines TRBV7-2 with TRBJ2-3; 9 bases match TRBD2. From germline, CDR1 is SGHTA and CDR2 FQGNSA. The CDR3 is 16 residues long. Trimming removed 4 bases from V and 1 base from J; junction bases left unmatched: 6. CDR3 amino acids: CASSSRLAGRTDTQYF. The CDR3 nucleotides read TGTGCCAGCAGCTCGAGGCTAGCGGGGCGCACAGATACGCAGTATTTT.

The chain recombines TRBV6-6 with TRBJ1-4; the match to TRBD1 covers 12 bases. CDR3 length: 16 amino acids. Germline CDR1 reads MNHNY; CDR2 reads SVGAGI (reference sequence). After removal of 5 bases from V and 1 base from J, the junction contained 2 bases not matched to a gene. CDR3 in amino acids: CASSGTGGLTNEKLFF. Written as DNA, the CDR3 is TGTGCCAGCAGTGGGACAGGGGGCCTAACTAATGAAAAACTGTTTTTT.

V is TRBV30 and J is TRBJ1-2; D is ambiguous. The CDR3 covers 14 residues. Trimming removed 2 bases at V and 4 bases at J, with 14 bases between. Germline CDR1 reads GTSNPN; CDR2 reads SVGIG (reference sequence). DNA of the CDR3: TGTGCCTGGAGTCAAGGTCCCCGGAGCTATGGCTACACCTTC. Its translation is CAWSQGPRSYGYTF.

This chain links TRBV27 with TRBJ2-7; 8 bases align to TRBD2. V lost 4 bases to trimming and J lost 2 bases; unmatched junction nucleotides: 4. The CDR3 sequence is 14 residues long. In germline, CDR1 is MNHEY, CDR2 SMNVEV (reference sequence). CDR3 in DNA: TGTGCCAGCAGTTCACTAGCGGAAACCTACGAGCAGTACTTC. Protein product: CASSSLAETYEQYF.

V is TRBV27 and J is TRBJ2-7; 7 nucleotides match TRBD2. Trimming removed 4 bases from V and 0 bases from J; junction bases left unmatched: 12. Germline V gene sequence: CDR1 MNHEY, CDR2 SMNVEV (reference sequence). This CDR3 has 17 residues. CDR3 sequence: CASSSPQGGPSSYEQYF. The CDR3 DNA sequence: TGTGCCAGCAGTTCCCCCCAGGGAGGGCCGAGCTCCTACGAGCAGTACTTC.

The chain joins TRBV7-6 to TRBJ2-5; D gene ambiguous. V was trimmed by 5 bases and J by 2 bases, leaving 15 bases between them. In germline, CDR1 is SGHVS, CDR2 FNYEAQ. This CDR3 is built from 15 residues. The chain's CDR3 is CASSPRISVQETQYF. The CDR3 bases are TGTGCCAGCAGCCCCCGGATAAGCGTACAAGAGACCCAGTACTTC.

The chain has TRBV4-3 and TRBJ2-2; TRBD2 agrees at 8 bases. Trimming cost V 4 bases and J 3 bases; bases outside gene matches: 4. Per the germline V gene, CDR1 is LGHNA and CDR2 is YSLEER. This CDR3 comprises 15 residues. The CDR3, as DNA: TGCGCCAGCAGCCGCGGGGGGAGTGACACCGGGGAGCTGTTTTTT. Its translation is CASSRGGSDTGELFF.

The chain carries TRBV9 and TRBJ2-2; TRBD2 is a possible D gene (6 bases). CDR3 length: 14 residues. Looked up from germline, CDR1 is SGDLS and CDR2 is YYNGEE. Between the trimmed V and J ends, which lost 0 bases and 7 bases, there was a span of 10 bases. DNA of the CDR3: TGTGCCAGCAGCGTAGGCCGGGAGCACGGGGAGCTGTTTTTT. Translated, it gives CASSVGREHGELFF.

This chain joins TRBV5-1 and TRBJ2-2, with TRBD2 matching over 7 bases. The CDR3 loop spans 16 amino acids. Germline CDR1 is SGHRS and CDR2 is YFSETQ. The V segment lost 4 bases and the J segment 2 bases; nucleotides outside the gene matches: 8. The CDR3 protein is CASSLPGGTNTGELFF. DNA for the CDR3: TGCGCCAGCAGCCTGCCCGGGGGGACTAACACCGGGGAGCTGTTTTTT.

This clone was counted once. The V and J genes are TRBV10-3 and TRBJ2-3, with 8 positions matching TRBD2. The CDR3 length is 16 residues. The V segment lost 7 bases and the J segment 4 bases; nucleotides outside the gene matches: 13. Germline CDR1 is ENHRY and CDR2 is SYGVKD. The CDR3 loop reads CAIKDRTGGNADTQYF. The CDR3 region has the DNA TGTGCCATCAAGGACCGGACGGGAGGGAACGCAGATACGCAGTATTTT.

This sequence joins TRBV3-1 (or the pseudogene TRBV3-2) and TRBJ1-5, with a possible D match to TRBD1 (6 bases). The V gene lost 1 base and the J gene lost 7 bases, with 14 bases spanning the gap. Germline-derived CDR1 and CDR2 are LGHDT and YNNKEL (reference sequence). CDR3 length equals 15 residues. The CDR3: CASSQATGLGQPQHF. The DNA for the CDR3 is TGTGCCAGCAGCCAAGCCACAGGGTTGGGGCAGCCCCAGCATTTT.

The chain has TRBV7-8 and TRBJ1-1; 12 bases match TRBD1. The junction had 17 bases not matched to a gene; V was cut back by 4 bases and J by 11 bases. The CDR3 consists of 17 residues. Germline lookup yields CDR1 SGHVS and CDR2 FQNEAQ. CDR3 DNA: TGTGCCAGCAGCTCCGTCCCGGGACAGGGGGCGCGGGTGCAGGCTTTCTTT. Translation: CASSSVPGQGARVQAFF.